Each of the 17 T cell receptor beta chains below was sequenced from the same sample in a study of response to subunit inactivated influenza vaccine. TCRdb reprocessed the RT-PCR reads via MiXCR and lists one record per CDR3 protein. The sample has 650,000 to 850,000 distinct CDR3 sequences, approximately 13% seen once. Sequenced material: PBMCs from blood, taken roughly 15 days before vaccination. The receptors come from a man aged 50-60 years who received an inactivated influenza vaccine.

The gene calls are TRBV5-1 and TRBJ1-4; D unresolved. This CDR3 is built from 14 residues. V dropped 0 bases and J dropped 8 bases, with 11 bases sitting between them. Germline V gives CDR1 SGHRS, CDR2 YFSETQ. CDR3 residues: CASSLVALEEKLFF. CDR3 DNA sequence: TGCGCCAGCAGCTTGGTGGCCCTCGAGGAAAAACTGTTTTTT.

This clonotype was seen a few times. The V gene is TRBV6-6, the J gene TRBJ2-7; D unresolved. This CDR3 is 13 amino acids long. The germline V gene has CDR1 MNHNY and CDR2 SVGAGI (reference sequence). The V end was cut by 2 bases, the J end by 6 bases, with 11 bases between. Written as DNA, the CDR3 is TGTGCCAGCAGTTACGATTTCCCCATCGAGCAGTACTTC. This gives the protein CASSYDFPIEQYF.

This clonotype was found a few times. The rearrangement uses TRBV28 and TRBJ2-1; D unclear. This CDR3 comprises 12 residues. V was trimmed by 2 bases and J by 6 bases, leaving 5 bases between them. The germline V gene encodes CDR1 MDHEN and CDR2 SYDVKM. The DNA of the CDR3 is TGTGCCAGCAGTTTACGCATCAATGAGCAGTTCTTC. Its translation is CASSLRINEQFF.

This clonotype occurred a few times. V gene TRBV10-3 combines with J gene TRBJ1-1; D ambiguous. The V and J ends lost 10 bases and 4 bases respectively, with 10 bases between them. This CDR3 has 11 amino acids. Germline CDR1 is ENHRY and CDR2 is SYGVKD. The CDR3 protein is CATRTSTEAFF. DNA of the CDR3: TGTGCCACCCGGACGAGCACTGAAGCTTTCTTT.

This clonotype was counted between two and nine times. The V and J genes are TRBV11-2 and TRBJ2-1; the D gene could be TRBD1 or TRBD2 (6 bases each). CDR3 length: 15 residues. V was clipped by 1 base and J by 8 bases, with 15 bases between them. Germline-derived CDR1 and CDR2 are SGHAT and FQNNGV. The CDR3 DNA sequence: TGTGCCAGCAGCTTAGTTCGGGGGCGCGGAGATGAGCAGTTCTTC. This translates into CASSLVRGRGDEQFF.

The chain carries TRBV9 and TRBJ2-7, with D perhaps matching TRBD1 (5 bases). The length of the CDR3 is 14 residues. In germline, CDR1 is SGDLS, CDR2 YYNGEE. V dropped 0 bases and J dropped 3 bases, with 10 bases sitting between them. CDR3 sequence reads: CASSVGTSDYEQYF. CDR3 bases: TGTGCCAGCAGCGTAGGGACAAGCGACTACGAGCAGTACTTC.

This clonotype was seen repeatedly, ten times or more. The chain couples TRBV5-1 to TRBJ2-1, with D possibly TRBD2 on 7 matching bases. Germline-derived CDR1 and CDR2 are SGHRS and YFSETQ. The V and J ends lost 7 bases and 1 base respectively, with 15 bases between them. The CDR3 has 15 amino acids. The CDR3 DNA reads TGCGCCAGCTCGGGGGGCGGGGATTCCTACAATGAGCAGTTCTTC. Its protein is CASSGGGDSYNEQFF. The full variable domain, with the rest looked up from reference TRBV5-1 and TRBJ2-1, is KAGVTQTPRYLIKTRGQQVTLSCSPISGHRSVSWYQQTPGQGLQFLFEYFSETQRNKGNFPGRFSGRQFSNSRSEMNVSTLELGDSALYLCASSGGGDSYNEQFFGPGTRLTVL.

V is TRBV4-3 and J is TRBJ2-6, with D unclear. The germline V gene encodes CDR1 LGHNA and CDR2 YSLEER. Trimming left V 0 bases short and J 7 bases short, with 4 bases between. CDR3 length: 13 residues. CDR3: CASSQEPANVLTF. CDR3 coding DNA: TGCGCCAGCAGCCAAGAACCCGCCAACGTCCTGACTTTC.

The chain couples TRBV7-8 to TRBJ1-1, with a weak D call TRBD1 (5 bases). V lost 1 base and J 8 bases, leaving 17 bases between the germline ends. The CDR3 loop spans 15 amino acids. CDR1 and CDR2 from the germline V gene are SGHVS and FQNEAQ. The CDR3 bases are TGTGCCAGCAGCTTAGAACCAGGGTCCCTGGGGGAAGCTTTCTTT. Translated: CASSLEPGSLGEAFF.

V usage is TRBV4-1 and J usage is TRBJ2-6, with D uncertain. The V gene lost 0 bases and the J gene lost 4 bases, with 13 bases spanning the gap. The CDR3 has 17 amino acids. Germline V gene data show CDR1 as MGHRA and CDR2 as YSYEKL. The CDR3 is CASSQDTAAQGANVLTF. The CDR3 coding sequence is TGCGCCAGCAGCCAAGATACGGCAGCCCAAGGGGCCAACGTCCTGACTTTC.

V is TRBV20-1 and J is TRBJ2-1, with TRBD2 matching over 14 bases. The CDR3 extends over 16 amino acids. J was trimmed by 3 bases and V by 6 bases; bases with no gene match: 7. In germline, CDR1 is DFQATT, CDR2 SNEGSKA (reference sequence). The CDR3, as DNA: TGCAGTGCAAAGGGACTAGCGGGGGTAGTCTACAATGAGCAGTTCTTC. This encodes CSAKGLAGVVYNEQFF.

This chain links TRBV2 with TRBJ1-1; D uncertain. From germline, CDR1 is SNHLY and CDR2 FYNNEI. Trimming cost V 6 bases and J 0 bases, with 8 bases left between them. The CDR3 has 13 amino acids. The chain's CDR3 is CASRATLNTEAFF. For the CDR3, the DNA is TGTGCCAGCAGGGCGACACTGAACACTGAAGCTTTCTTT.

The sample holds a few counts of this clonotype. The chain uses TRBV28 and TRBJ1-6; 10 nucleotides match TRBD1. Trimming removed 6 bases from V and 8 bases from J; junction bases left unmatched: 16. CDR3 length: 18 residues. The germline CDR1 and CDR2 sequences are MDHEN and SYDVKM. CDR3 nucleotides: TGTGCCAGCAGCCGTGACTACCGACAGGGGGCTAGTGATTCACCCCTCCACTTT. It is translated as CASSRDYRQGASDSPLHF.

This clonotype was seen at least ten times. The chain carries TRBV5-1 and TRBJ2-5; the match to TRBD2 covers 7 bases. Germline trimming cut 5 bases from V and 2 bases from J; bases unmatched to any gene: 0. Germline-derived CDR1 and CDR2 are SGHRS and YFSETQ. This CDR3 region has 12 residues. CDR3 region: CASRGLQETQYF. The CDR3 DNA reads TGCGCCAGCAGGGGACTACAAGAGACCCAGTACTTC.

The V and J genes are TRBV29-1 and TRBJ2-1; TRBD2 matches at 7 bases. There are 13 residues in the CDR3. Germline V gene sequence: CDR1 SQVTM, CDR2 ANQGSEA. V lost 4 bases, J lost 10 bases, and 10 bases stayed unmatched. The CDR3 loop is CSVGWLAEDEQFF. In nucleotides, the CDR3 is TGCAGCGTTGGCTGGCTAGCGGAAGACGAGCAGTTCTTC.

This clonotype has just a few counts. The V gene is TRBV19, the J gene TRBJ2-1; unclear D gene. The V end was cut by 6 bases, the J end by 6 bases, with 12 bases between. The CDR3 runs 13 residues. Germline loops: CDR1 LNHDA, CDR2 SQIVND (reference sequence). In nucleotides, the CDR3 is TGTGCCAGTAGCCAGCGTCAGTTCAATGAGCAGTTCTTC. This codes for CASSQRQFNEQFF.

The rearrangement uses TRBV7-2 and TRBJ2-7, with D hard to call. CDR1 is SGHTA, CDR2 FQGNSA, per germline. V lost 3 bases and J 1 base, leaving 10 bases between the germline ends. The CDR3 consists of 14 residues. The CDR3 loop reads CASSFPDRSYEQYF. Written as DNA, the CDR3 is TGTGCCAGCAGCTTCCCAGACCGATCCTACGAGCAGTACTTC.